The 24 T cell receptor beta chains listed next were all sequenced from one sample in a study of shared clonotypes between healthy human individuals. The protocol was immunoSEQ multiplex PCR, while the TCRdb copy is restricted to in-frame clones and leaves out a portion. Among about 460,000 clones listed, around 77% were seen once. Sequencing used PBMCs. The receptors come from a woman aged 40 to 50 in good health. Some clones in this sample may be carry-over from other donors' samples.

The chain couples TRBV6-1 to TRBJ2-7; D ambiguous. CDR3 length: 12 residues. Between the trimmed V and J ends, which lost 3 bases and 3 bases, there was a span of 6 bases. CDR1 and CDR2 (germline): MNHNS, SASEGT. The CDR3 protein is CASSDWLYEQYF. DNA for the CDR3: TGTGCCAGCAGTGACTGGCTCTACGAGCAGTACTTC.

V and J are TRBV11-2 and TRBJ2-7; D is unresolved. Germline loops: CDR1 SGHAT, CDR2 FQNNGV. This CDR3 contains 13 residues. Trimming took off 1 base at V and 6 bases at J, with 10 bases between the two ends. This chain's CDR3 is CASSLGADGEQYF. CDR3 nucleotide sequence: TGTGCCAGCAGCTTAGGGGCTGACGGCGAGCAGTACTTC.

This clone was detected a few times. The chain couples TRBV4-2 to TRBJ1-3; D remains ambiguous. Germline V lookup: CDR1 LGHNA, CDR2 YNFKEQ. This CDR3 region has 15 residues. The V end was cut by 3 bases, the J end by 0 bases, with 9 bases between. This CDR3 reads CASSHQPDSGNTIYF. The DNA for the CDR3 is TGTGCCAGCAGCCACCAGCCAGACTCTGGAAACACCATATATTTT.

This chain connects TRBV5-1 to TRBJ2-1, with D possibly matching TRBD1 (5 bases). Germline loops: CDR1 SGHRS, CDR2 YFSETQ. The CDR3 is 15 residues long. V lost 0 bases and J lost 2, with 9 bases in between. The CDR3 protein is CASSLGQPAYNEQFF. The CDR3 DNA reads as TGCGCCAGCAGCTTGGGACAGCCCGCCTACAATGAGCAGTTCTTC.

The chain is built from TRBV12-5 and TRBJ2-5; tentative D call: TRBD2 (6 bases). The V end was cut by 7 bases, the J end by 3 bases, with 12 bases between. This CDR3 contains 13 residues. The germline gives CDR1 LGHNT, CDR2 FRNRAP. The CDR3 region is CASARLGEETQYF. The CDR3 bases are TGTGCTAGTGCCCGACTAGGGGAAGAGACCCAGTACTTC. Full variable domain (outside the CDR3, taken from reference TRBV12-5 and TRBJ2-5): DARVTQTPRHKVTEMGQEVTMRCQPILGHNTVFWYRQTMMQGLELLAYFRNRAPLDDSGMPKDRFSAEMPDATLATLKIQPSEPRDSAVYFCASARLGEETQYFGPGTRLLVL.

V usage is TRBV7-3 and J usage is TRBJ2-1; TRBD2 matches 9 bases. Germline CDR1 and CDR2: SGHTA and FQGTGA. This CDR3 is 15 amino acids long. The V segment lost 2 bases and the J segment 5 bases; nucleotides outside the gene matches: 4. Here the CDR3 reads CASSLDAGGNNEQFF. The CDR3 DNA is TGTGCCAGCAGCTTAGATGCGGGAGGGAACAATGAGCAGTTCTTC.

This clone was seen a few times. Other DNA sequences from this sample encode an identical CDR3 as well. The chain links TRBV6-1 to TRBJ2-7; 10 positions agree with TRBD2. Trimming removed 6 bases from V and 2 bases from J; junction bases left unmatched: 4. Germline loops: CDR1 MNHNS, CDR2 SASEGT. The CDR3 is 14 residues long. The CDR3 DNA reads as TGTGCCAGCAGCGGACTAGCGGAACCCTACGAGCAGTACTTC. It is translated as CASSGLAEPYEQYF.

The V call is TRBV21-1, the J call TRBJ2-3; the table assigns TRBD1, which was not confirmed against the DNA. TRBV21-1 is a pseudogene segment. This CDR3 is built from 15 residues. CDR3 loop: CASSKGQGEADTQYF. The CDR3 coding sequence is TGTGCCAGCAGCAAGGGACAGGGGGAGGCAGATACGCAGTATTTT.

The chain joins TRBV29-1 to TRBJ1-1; no definite D call. This CDR3 comprises 13 residues. With 7 bases removed from V and 0 bases from J, the gap between germline ends came to 12 bases. CDR1 is SQVTM and CDR2 is ANQGSEA in the germline V gene. The CDR3 protein is CSAEINMNTEAFF. The CDR3 DNA is TGCAGCGCCGAGATTAACATGAACACTGAAGCTTTCTTT. The full variable domain, with the rest looked up from reference TRBV29-1 and TRBJ1-1, is SAVISQKPSRDICQRGTSLTIQCQVDSQVTMMFWYRQQPGQSLTLIATANQGSEATYESGFVIDKFPISRPNLTFSTLTVSNMSPEDSSIYLCSAEINMNTEAFFGQGTRLTVV.

J is TRBJ2-3 and V is TRBV7-3, with D possibly matching TRBD1 (6 bases). Germline V CDR1 and CDR2: SGHTA, FQGTGA. The CDR3 covers 14 residues. With 5 bases removed from V and 0 bases from J, the gap between germline ends came to 9 bases. CDR3 loop: CASSTGSSTDTQYF. The CDR3 DNA sequence: TGTGCCAGCAGCACAGGGTCTAGCACAGATACGCAGTATTTT.

In its sample, this clone was seen a few times. The chain joins TRBV5-6 to TRBJ2-3, with 9 bases lining up with TRBD1. This CDR3 is 15 amino acids long. V lost 2 bases and J lost 5; bases outside the gene matches: 6. CDR1 and CDR2 (germline): SGHDT, YYEEEE. The CDR3 nucleotides are TGTGCCAGCAGCTTAGGGGGACAGGGAATAGATACGCAGTATTTT. This translates into CASSLGGQGIDTQYF.

The chain couples TRBV4-1 to TRBJ1-5; 10 bases fit TRBD1. Per the germline V gene, CDR1 is MGHRA and CDR2 is YSYEKL. The CDR3 has 16 amino acids. V lost 6 bases, J lost 5 bases, and 10 bases stayed unmatched. This chain's CDR3 is CASRQETGTGDQPQHF. CDR3 coding DNA: TGCGCCAGCAGACAGGAAACCGGGACAGGGGATCAGCCCCAGCATTTT.

The J gene is TRBJ2-7, the V gene TRBV4-3; TRBD1 matches 8 bases. The ends lost 0 bases at V and 7 bases at J; junction bases unmatched: 11. The CDR3 consists of 16 residues. Germline V gene sequence: CDR1 LGHNA, CDR2 YSLEER. The CDR3 here is CASSQDRQGATGEQYF. In nucleotides, the CDR3 is TGCGCCAGCAGCCAAGATCGGCAGGGGGCGACGGGGGAGCAGTACTTC.

Of note for this clone: One base separates it from a far larger clone, so it is likely a read error. The rearrangement joins TRBV4-1 to TRBJ2-7, with unresolved D. Trimming removed 3 bases from V and 9 bases from J, with 15 bases in between. Germline loops: CDR1 MGHRA, CDR2 YSYEKL. The CDR3 covers 13 residues. The CDR3 spells CASSQLDPIGQYF. CDR3 coding DNA: TGCGCCAGCAGCCAGCTAGACCCAATAGGGCAGTACTTC.

This rearrangement joins TRBV18 to TRBJ2-3, with D perhaps matching TRBD1 (6 bases). The CDR3 spans 16 residues. The germline V and J ends were trimmed by 0 bases and 0 bases, with 10 bases remaining between them. From germline, CDR1 is KGHSH and CDR2 LQKENI. The CDR3 sequence: CASSPPRGASTDTQYF. DNA of the CDR3: TGTGCCAGCTCACCACCCAGGGGAGCTAGCACAGATACGCAGTATTTT.

This clone was seen a few times. The genes are TRBV7-2 and TRBJ2-7; TRBD2 is a possible D gene (6 bases). Trimming removed 1 base from V and 4 bases from J, with 14 bases in between. CDR1 is SGHTA and CDR2 is FQGNSA in the germline V gene. The CDR3 totals 15 residues. The CDR3 DNA reads as TGTGCCAGCAGCTTAGGGCCGGGAGATACTTACGAGCAGTACTTC. It encodes CASSLGPGDTYEQYF.

This chain connects TRBV2 to TRBJ1-1, with D unresolved. Trimming removed 5 bases from V and 2 bases from J, with 9 bases in between. Per germline, CDR1 SNHLY and CDR2 FYNNEI. This CDR3 has 13 amino acids. The DNA of the CDR3 is TGTGCCAGCAGTTCCAACGGTAACACTGAAGCTTTCTTT. As protein: CASSSNGNTEAFF.

This clone was seen a single time. A far larger clone is a single base away, which makes a read error likely. This rearrangement joins TRBV9 to TRBJ2-1, with 7 bases fitting TRBD2. Germline V CDR1 and CDR2: SGDLS, YYNGEE. V was clipped by 2 bases and J by 12 bases; unmatched bases: 11. The CDR3 length is 14 residues. CDR3 sequence (DNA): TGTGCCAGCAGCGTCGAGACTAGCATCGATGGGCAGTTCTTC. This sequence encodes CASSVETSIDGQFF.

The V call is TRBV2, the J call TRBJ1-1; no definite D call. V lost 4 bases, J lost 1 base, and 4 bases lay in between. This CDR3 spans 12 amino acids. The V gene's germline CDR1 is SNHLY and CDR2 FYNNEI. CDR3 region: CASSGPNTEAFF. In nucleotides, the CDR3 is TGTGCCAGCAGTGGGCCGAACACTGAAGCTTTCTTT.

The sample holds a few counts of this clone. V gene TRBV4-2 combines with J gene TRBJ1-2; D gene ambiguous. The CDR3 consists of 14 residues. Trimming stripped 6 bases from V and 1 base from J, with 12 bases between. Germline V gene data show CDR1 as LGHNA and CDR2 as YNFKEQ. Here the CDR3 reads CASRPTHGNYGYTF. CDR3 DNA: TGTGCCAGCAGGCCCACGCACGGTAACTATGGCTACACCTTC.

V gene TRBV11-2 combines with J gene TRBJ2-7; 16 bases match TRBD2. Trimming removed 6 bases from V and 7 bases from J; junction bases left unmatched: 9. CDR1 is SGHAT, CDR2 FQNNGV, per germline. This CDR3 has 16 amino acids. The DNA of the CDR3 is TGTGCCAGCAGGCGAACCGGGACTAGCGGGAGGGGTGAGCAGTACTTC. Translating it yields CASRRTGTSGRGEQYF.

The J gene is TRBJ2-1, the V gene TRBV7-9; D remains ambiguous. This CDR3 region has 15 residues. Germline CDR1 and CDR2: SEHNR and FQNEAQ (reference sequence). V lost 2 bases, J lost 0 bases, and 8 bases lay in between. This CDR3 reads CASSLLVRSYNEQFF. DNA of the CDR3: TGTGCCAGCAGCTTACTCGTGCGCTCCTACAATGAGCAGTTCTTC.

V and J are TRBV10-3 and TRBJ1-4, with D maybe TRBD1 (5 bases). Germline lookup yields CDR1 ENHRY and CDR2 SYGVKD. This CDR3 has 14 residues. The CDR3 region has the DNA TGTGCATCAAAGTCGGCGCTGCCGGGGGGAAAACTGTTTTTT. Amino acids: CASKSALPGGKLFF.

Points on this clone: One base separates it from a far larger clone, so it is likely a read error. Within the sample, other DNA sequences also encode this same CDR3. This sequence joins TRBV30 and TRBJ1-1; possibly TRBD1 for D (5 bases). The CDR3 consists of 15 residues. Germline-derived CDR1 and CDR2 are GTSNPN and SVGIG (reference sequence). DNA of the CDR3: TGTGCCTGGAGTGTACGGGGGAGGTCAGGCACTGAGGCTTTCTTT. This encodes CAWSVRGRSGTEAFF.